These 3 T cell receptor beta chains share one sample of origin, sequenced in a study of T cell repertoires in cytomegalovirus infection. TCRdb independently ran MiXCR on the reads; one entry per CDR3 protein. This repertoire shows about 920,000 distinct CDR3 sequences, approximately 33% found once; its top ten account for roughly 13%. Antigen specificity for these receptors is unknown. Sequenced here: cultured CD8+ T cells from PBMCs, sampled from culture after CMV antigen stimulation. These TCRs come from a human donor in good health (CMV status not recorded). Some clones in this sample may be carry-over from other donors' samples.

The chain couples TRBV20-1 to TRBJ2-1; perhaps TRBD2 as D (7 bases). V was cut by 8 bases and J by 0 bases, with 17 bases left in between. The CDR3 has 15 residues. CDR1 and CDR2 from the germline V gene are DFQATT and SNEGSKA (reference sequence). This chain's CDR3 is CSSPRGGGSYNEQFF. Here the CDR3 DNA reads TGCAGTTCCCCTCGCGGGGGCGGCTCCTACAATGAGCAGTTCTTC.

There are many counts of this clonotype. For the CDR3, the DNA is TGCGCCAGCAGCCAGAAGACAGGTTTAGGCTATGGCTACACCTTC. It specifies CASSQKTGLGYGYTF. The chain couples TRBV4-1 to TRBJ1-2; tentatively, D is TRBD1 (6 bases). From germline, CDR1 is MGHRA and CDR2 YSYEKL. The CDR3 extends over 15 amino acids. Trimming shortened V by 3 bases and J by 4 bases, and 15 bases separated the two germline ends.

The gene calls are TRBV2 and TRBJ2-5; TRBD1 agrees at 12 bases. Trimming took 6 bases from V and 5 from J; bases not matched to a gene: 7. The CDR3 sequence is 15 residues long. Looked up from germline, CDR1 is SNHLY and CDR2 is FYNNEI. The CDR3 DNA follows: TGTGCCAGCAGACGGGGACAGGGGGCTCGGGAGACCCAGTACTTC. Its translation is CASRRGQGARETQYF.